One sample yielded the 27 T cell receptor beta chains listed below, sequenced in a study of blood T cell repertoires in COVID-19. This table comes from immunoSEQ multiplex PCR, and its TCRdb copy is limited to in-frame clones, with some not included. The sample lists about 68,000 clones, about 82% occurring once. The sample was peripheral blood. Source of these receptors: a man in his forties or fifties with acute or convalescent COVID-19.

This clone came up a few times. The CDR3 DNA follows: TGTGCCAGCAGTTCCGGGGAGGGCGGGGGTGAAAAACTGTTTTTT. This codes for CASSSGEGGGEKLFF. V and J are TRBV27 and TRBJ1-4; a possible D gene is TRBD1 (5 bases). Trimming took 4 bases from V and 7 from J, leaving 16 bases between them. Per germline, CDR1 MNHEY and CDR2 SMNVEV (reference sequence). This CDR3 has 15 residues.

By frequency in the sample, this clone is medium-sized. The rearrangement joins TRBV7-9 to TRBJ1-2, with D unclear. Germline V gene sequence: CDR1 SEHNR, CDR2 FQNEAQ (reference sequence). The CDR3 contains 14 residues. Trimming shortened V by 4 bases and J by 3 bases, and 12 bases separated the two germline ends. CDR3 loop: CASSWGEPDYGYTF. The CDR3 region has the DNA TGTGCCAGCAGCTGGGGAGAGCCCGACTATGGCTACACCTTC.

The chain carries TRBV9 and TRBJ1-2, with 7 bases lining up with TRBD1. After removal of 4 bases from V and 5 bases from J, the junction contained 14 bases not matched to a gene. Germline loops: CDR1 SGDLS, CDR2 YYNGEE. This CDR3 region has 16 residues. This CDR3 reads CASSSGGQRTSYGYTF. DNA of the CDR3: TGTGCCAGCAGCTCAGGGGGACAGCGCACGTCGTATGGCTACACCTTC.

The chain couples TRBV5-1 to TRBJ1-6; 9 positions match TRBD1. The CDR3 runs 15 residues. Germline CDR1 SGHRS, CDR2 YFSETQ. The junction had 10 bases not matched to a gene; V was cut back by 6 bases and J by 9 bases. The CDR3 bases are TGCGCCAGCACCATTGCCGGGACAGGGAGTTCACCCCTCCACTTT. Translating it yields CASTIAGTGSSPLHF.

This clone was observed a single time. The CDR3 nucleotides read TGTGCCAGCAGCTTAGCCGGCGCGGGGGGCTACACCTTC. This codes for CASSLAGAGGYTF. The chain uses TRBV7-2 and TRBJ1-2; unclear D gene. Germline loops: CDR1 SGHTA, CDR2 FQGNSA. CDR3 length equals 13 residues. V lost 0 bases to trimming and J lost 8 bases, with 10 bases between them.

The rearrangement links TRBV19 to TRBJ2-2; TRBD1 might be the D (6 bases). V lost 4 bases and J lost 6, with 9 bases in between. Germline V lookup: CDR1 LNHDA, CDR2 SQIVND (reference sequence). This CDR3 has 13 residues. The CDR3 sequence is CASSNREPGELFF. The CDR3, as DNA: TGTGCCAGTAGTAACAGGGAGCCCGGGGAGCTGTTTTTT.

This clone has just one count. V and J are TRBV15 and TRBJ2-2; 9 nucleotides line up with TRBD2. The germline CDR1 and CDR2 sequences are LNHNV and YYDKDF (reference sequence). V lost 3 bases to trimming and J lost 8 bases; unmatched junction nucleotides: 16. The CDR3 sequence is 18 residues long. Here the CDR3 DNA reads TGTGCCACCAGCAGGGGGACAGTCGCCGGACTAGCGTCGGGGGAGCTGTTTTTT. Translation gives CATSRGTVAGLASGELFF.

The genes are TRBV6-1 and TRBJ2-1; 10 nucleotides line up with TRBD1. The CDR3 spans 14 residues. With V trimmed by 11 bases and J by 5 bases, 9 bases remained unmatched. Germline V gives CDR1 MNHNS, CDR2 SASEGT. The CDR3 DNA sequence: TGTGCCTCCAAAAGGACAGGGGGGGACAATGAGCAGTTCTTC. Protein product: CASKRTGGDNEQFF.

The genes are TRBV30 and TRBJ1-4, with 10 bases lining up with TRBD1. The CDR3 has 14 amino acids. V shed 4 bases and J 7 bases; nucleotides not matched to a gene: 6. Germline assignment: CDR1 GTSNPN and CDR2 SVGIG (reference sequence). The CDR3 bases are TGTGCCTGGAAGCGAGGACAGGGGGGTGAAAAACTGTTTTTT. It codes for CAWKRGQGGEKLFF.

With respect to this clone: This sample includes further DNA sequences coding for the same CDR3. This sequence joins TRBV5-4 and TRBJ2-7; 9 nucleotides align to TRBD1. The J segment lost 4 bases and the V segment lost 3 bases, leaving 5 bases of the junction unmatched. Germline CDR1 and CDR2: SGHNT and YYREEE (reference sequence). This CDR3 region has 14 residues. The CDR3, as DNA: TGTGCCAGCAGCTCCGGGACAGGGTTGTACGAGCAGTACTTC. Its protein product is CASSSGTGLYEQYF.

This chain connects TRBV30 to TRBJ2-5; maybe TRBD1 (5 bases). Germline-derived CDR1 and CDR2 are GTSNPN and SVGIG (reference sequence). CDR3 size: 13 residues. The V and J ends lost 2 bases and 5 bases respectively, with 12 bases between them. The CDR3 sequence is CAWSLGAEETQYF. Here the CDR3 DNA reads TGTGCCTGGAGTCTAGGGGCCGAGGAGACCCAGTACTTC.

CDR3 DNA: TGTGCCAGCAGCCAAGATACGACAGGGAACGAGCAGTACTTC. Its translation is CASSQDTTGNEQYF. J is TRBJ2-7 and V is TRBV3-1 (or the pseudogene TRBV3-2); 7 bases are shared with TRBD1. Per germline, CDR1 LGHDT and CDR2 YNNKEL (reference sequence). The junction had 4 bases not matched to a gene; V was cut back by 0 bases and J by 5 bases. The CDR3 contains 14 residues.

The V gene is TRBV25-1, the J gene TRBJ1-2; 9 bases agree with TRBD1. In germline, CDR1 is MGHDK, CDR2 SYGVNS. The CDR3 runs to 14 residues. Germline trimming cut 4 bases from V and 4 bases from J; bases unmatched to any gene: 4. The CDR3 protein is CASSVTGGGYGYTF. CDR3 DNA sequence: TGTGCCAGCAGTGTTACAGGGGGCGGCTATGGCTACACCTTC.

The rearrangement links TRBV19 to TRBJ2-3, with 7 bases aligning to TRBD1. CDR1 and CDR2 from the germline V gene are LNHDA and SQIVND (reference sequence). This CDR3 region has 20 residues. Germline trimming cut 4 bases from V and 7 bases from J; bases unmatched to any gene: 26. CDR3 amino acids: CASSTHQRRGPHCTIHTQYF. Written as DNA, the CDR3 is TGTGCCAGTAGTACCCACCAAAGAAGGGGGCCCCATTGTACTATCCATACGCAGTATTTT.

The chain is built from TRBV7-8 and TRBJ2-5; maybe TRBD2 (5 bases). The germline gives CDR1 SGHVS, CDR2 FQNEAQ. Trimming took 5 bases from V and 5 from J, leaving 12 bases between them. This CDR3 is 13 amino acids long. The CDR3 sequence: CASSPDGMETQYF. The CDR3 nucleotides are TGTGCCAGCAGCCCCGACGGGATGGAGACCCAGTACTTC.

This chain joins TRBV29-1 and TRBJ1-1; tentative D call: TRBD1 (6 bases). The germline V gene encodes CDR1 SQVTM and CDR2 ANQGSEA. V dropped 3 bases and J dropped 1 base, with 15 bases sitting between them. The length of the CDR3 is 15 residues. CDR3 in DNA: TGCAGCGTTGAGGCACAGGGAAGGGAGAACACTGAAGCTTTCTTT. Translating gives CSVEAQGRENTEAFF.

The rearrangement uses TRBV6-5 and TRBJ2-1, with D perhaps matching TRBD2 (7 bases). The CDR3 has 14 residues. V gave up 8 bases and J gave up 9 bases, with 20 bases separating them. In germline, CDR1 is MNHEY, CDR2 SVGAGI. CDR3 amino acids: CASLTGGPPVEQFF. CDR3 in DNA: TGTGCCAGCCTGACCGGGGGGCCACCGGTTGAGCAGTTCTTC.

This clone was counted a few times. The rearrangement joins TRBV7-3 to TRBJ2-2, with TRBD1 matching 8 bases. Looked up from germline, CDR1 is SGHTA and CDR2 is FQGTGA. This CDR3 is built from 14 residues. With V trimmed by 5 bases and J by 4 bases, 3 bases remained unmatched. Written as DNA, the CDR3 is TGTGCCAGCAGCAGACAGGGGAGCACCGGGGAGCTGTTTTTT. Its translation is CASSRQGSTGELFF.

The rearrangement joins TRBV10-2 to TRBJ2-7; 8 bases agree with TRBD1. V was pared by 2 bases and J by 7 bases, with 7 bases of the junction left unmatched. The germline V gene encodes CDR1 WSHSY and CDR2 SAAADI. The CDR3 is 14 residues long. CDR3 DNA sequence: TGCGCCAGCAGTGAGCCAGTGACAGGGGTTGAGCAGTACTTC. Translating it yields CASSEPVTGVEQYF.

This clone was recorded once. V usage is TRBV7-8 and J usage is TRBJ1-6; TRBD1 agrees at 9 bases. Germline V gene data show CDR1 as SGHVS and CDR2 as FQNEAQ. This CDR3 contains 14 residues. J gave up 8 bases and V 7 bases, and 6 bases lay outside the gene matches. The DNA for the CDR3 is TGTGCCAGCAACCCGGGACAGGGCTATTCACCCCTCCACTTT. Protein sequence: CASNPGQGYSPLHF.

The chain couples TRBV5-5 to TRBJ2-4; TRBD1 matches at 9 bases. Germline CDR1 is SGHKS and CDR2 is YYEKEE (reference sequence). CDR3 length: 16 amino acids. Trimming at V came to 0 bases and at J to 1 base, leaving 2 bases not matched to a gene. This chain's CDR3 is CASSLVGTGAKNIQYF. For the CDR3, the DNA is TGTGCCAGCAGCTTGGTTGGGACAGGGGCCAAAAACATTCAGTACTTC.

About this clone: Mismatch with germline at one junction end may stem from a read error. The chain couples TRBV6-5 to TRBJ2-5; the match to TRBD1 covers 9 bases. CDR3 length: 14 amino acids. Looked up from germline, CDR1 is MNHEY and CDR2 is SVGAGI. The chain's CDR3 is CASSYHRGQGTQYF. CDR3 coding DNA: TGTGCCAGCAGTTACCACAGGGGGCAAGGGACCCAGTACTTC.

In this sample, this clone turned up once. The chain couples TRBV6-6 to TRBJ2-7; 10 bases are shared with TRBD2. Germline V gene data show CDR1 as MNHNY and CDR2 as SVGAGI (reference sequence). The CDR3 extends over 14 amino acids. V lost 4 bases, J lost 3 bases, and 3 bases stayed unmatched. DNA of the CDR3: TGTGCCAGCAGTTCTAGCGGGGGAAGCTACGAGCAGTACGTC. The encoded protein is CASSSSGGSYEQYV.

A single count supports this clone. The rearrangement uses TRBV10-3 and TRBJ1-1, with 12 bases that match TRBD1. CDR3 length: 14 residues. Germline V gene lookup returns CDR1 ENHRY and CDR2 SYGVKD. V dropped 4 bases and J dropped 6; count of bases not matched to a gene: 3. The CDR3 reads CAISAGTGGPEAFF. DNA of the CDR3: TGTGCCATCAGTGCTGGGACAGGGGGCCCTGAAGCTTTCTTT.

This clone was recorded a few times. J is TRBJ1-6 and V is TRBV10-3; 8 nucleotides line up with TRBD1. After removal of 8 bases from V and 7 bases from J, the junction contained 7 bases not matched to a gene. The V gene's germline CDR1 is ENHRY and CDR2 SYGVKD. This CDR3 is built from 14 residues. CDR3 amino acids: CAIGGQGDNSPLHF. The DNA of the CDR3 is TGTGCCATCGGCGGACAGGGAGACAATTCACCCCTCCACTTT.

This chain uses TRBV7-9 with TRBJ2-7; 9 positions match TRBD1. Trimming at V came to 5 bases and at J to 2 bases, leaving 10 bases not matched to a gene. The CDR3 loop spans 16 amino acids. Germline V gene data show CDR1 as SEHNR and CDR2 as FQNEAQ (reference sequence). The CDR3 DNA sequence: TGTGCCAGCAGCGAGGAGACAGGGGGAAAGACCTACGAGCAGTACTTC. This codes for CASSEETGGKTYEQYF.

A word on this clone: An end of the junction differs from the germline gene, which may be a read error. The chain couples TRBV18 to TRBJ1-3, with TRBD1 identical over 7 bases. Germline CDR1 is KGHSH and CDR2 is LQKENI. This CDR3 is 14 amino acids long. CDR3 region: CASSPGTAGNTIYF. CDR3 bases: TGTGCTAGCTCACCTGGGACAGCTGGAAACACCATATATTTT.